The 31 T cell receptor beta chains below were found in one sample sequenced in a study of blood T cell repertoires in COVID-19. Libraries were prepared by immunoSEQ multiplex PCR; TCRdb keeps only in-frame clonotypes and omits some of them. This sample has some 27,000 clones, with 87% found just once. The sequenced sample was peripheral blood. The receptors were gathered from a human donor in a cohort sampled during active COVID-19. The donor label of this sample is uncertain.

The V gene is TRBV19, the J gene TRBJ1-1, with a tentative D call TRBD1 (5 bases). There are 14 residues in the CDR3. Trimming removed 2 bases from V and 5 bases from J, with 12 bases in between. The germline CDR1 and CDR2 sequences are LNHDA and SQIVND (reference sequence). This chain's CDR3 is CASSISGGGTEAFF. As DNA, the CDR3 is TGTGCCAGTAGTATATCTGGGGGGGGAACTGAAGCTTTCTTT.

This clone is medium-sized in the sample. This chain uses TRBV28 with TRBJ2-7, with 8 bases identical to TRBD1. Trimming removed 4 bases from V and 5 bases from J; junction bases left unmatched: 13. The germline gives CDR1 MDHEN, CDR2 SYDVKM. The CDR3 consists of 16 residues. The CDR3, as DNA: TGTGCCAGCAGTTCATCCCGGACAGGGCCGGTACACGAGCAGTACTTC. It codes for CASSSSRTGPVHEQYF. Looking up the rest from reference TRBV28 and TRBJ2-7 gives the full variable domain: DVKVTQSSRYLVKRTGEKVFLECVQDMDHENMFWYRQDPGLGLRLIYFSYDVKMKEKGDIPEGYSVSREKKERFSLILESASTNQTSMYLCASSSSRTGPVHEQYFGPGTRLTVT.

The chain carries TRBV5-4 and TRBJ2-1; D may be TRBD2 (7 bases). The V and J ends lost 3 bases and 7 bases respectively, with 17 bases between them. Germline values: CDR1 SGHNT, CDR2 YYREEE (reference sequence). The length of the CDR3 is 15 residues. This CDR3 reads CASSSRGAISNEQFF. The CDR3 bases are TGTGCCAGCAGCTCCCGGGGGGCGATTTCGAATGAGCAGTTCTTC.

To note about this clone: A read error may produce the germline difference seen at one junction end. The CDR3 is CASSLRGGAQSGELFF. CDR3 DNA sequence: TGTGCTAGCAGCTTACGCGGGGGGGCTCAGTCCGGGGAGCTGTTTTTT. The J gene is TRBJ2-2, the V gene TRBV7-7; 9 bases align to TRBD2. Germline CDR1 SSHAT, CDR2 FNYEAQ (reference sequence). CDR3 length: 16 amino acids.

The chain combines TRBV14 with TRBJ1-2; D might be TRBD1 (5 bases). CDR1 and CDR2 from the germline V gene are SGHDN and FVKESK. V was cut by 0 bases and J by 7 bases, with 12 bases left in between. The CDR3 covers 14 residues. CDR3 residues: CASSQDRTRAGYTF. The CDR3 DNA is TGTGCCAGCAGCCAAGACAGGACAAGGGCTGGCTACACCTTC. Looking up the rest from reference TRBV14 and TRBJ1-2 gives the full variable domain: EAGVTQFPSHSVIEKGQTVTLRCDPISGHDNLYWYRRVMGKEIKFLLHFVKESKQDESGMPNNRFLAERTGGTYSTLKVQPAELEDSGVYFCASSQDRTRAGYTFGSGTRLTVV.

This clone appeared a single time. V is TRBV4-2 and J is TRBJ2-3; D gene unclear. The CDR3 totals 13 residues. The V gene lost 0 bases and the J gene lost 4 bases, with 5 bases spanning the gap. The germline CDR1 and CDR2 sequences are LGHNA and YNFKEQ. CDR3 sequence: CASSQDVADTQYF. The CDR3 coding sequence is TGTGCCAGCAGCCAAGATGTAGCAGATACGCAGTATTTT.

The chain joins TRBV7-9 to TRBJ1-1, with a tentative D call TRBD1 (6 bases). The germline gives CDR1 SEHNR, CDR2 FQNEAQ (reference sequence). The V end was cut by 5 bases, the J end by 1 base, with 14 bases between. The CDR3 runs to 15 residues. The CDR3 nucleotides read TGTGCCAGCAGCCCCGTCAGGGGAGCGAACACTGAAGCTTTCTTT. It yields the protein CASSPVRGANTEAFF.

The chain joins TRBV5-1 to TRBJ1-1; D is perhaps TRBD1 (5 bases). The CDR3 length is 15 residues. The V and J ends lost 4 bases and 2 bases respectively, with 15 bases between them. Germline CDR1 and CDR2: SGHRS and YFSETQ. This CDR3 is CASSPGGAANTEAFF. The CDR3, as DNA: TGCGCCAGCAGCCCCGGCGGGGCGGCAAACACTGAAGCTTTCTTT.

The CDR3 protein is CASSFLGIGSYEQYF. CDR3 DNA sequence: TGTGCCAGCAGCTTTCTCGGGATCGGAAGCTACGAGCAGTACTTC. The gene calls are TRBV5-6 and TRBJ2-7; tentatively, D is TRBD2 (5 bases). This CDR3 contains 15 residues. In germline, CDR1 is SGHDT, CDR2 YYEEEE. Trimming left V 2 bases short and J 3 bases short, with 15 bases between.

This clone is deemed medium-sized. The J gene is TRBJ1-1, the V gene TRBV2, with 8 bases lining up with TRBD1. The CDR3 spans 18 residues. Germline-derived CDR1 and CDR2 are SNHLY and FYNNEI. With 7 bases clipped from V and 0 bases from J, the junction kept 16 bases outside the gene matches. DNA of the CDR3: TGTGCCAGCATCGGTATGTGGACAGGGTACGGGATGAACACTGAAGCTTTCTTT. Protein: CASIGMWTGYGMNTEAFF.

The rearrangement joins TRBV6-1 to TRBJ1-1; a possible D gene is TRBD1 (5 bases). Germline V gene data show CDR1 as MNHNS and CDR2 as SASEGT. The CDR3 contains 16 residues. Trimming took off 0 bases at V and 5 bases at J, with 16 bases between the two ends. This chain's CDR3 is CASSEALFQGRTEAFF. CDR3 nucleotides: TGTGCCAGCAGTGAAGCGCTATTCCAGGGCAGAACTGAAGCTTTCTTT.

The rearrangement joins TRBV5-6 to TRBJ2-7; D unclear. Germline CDR1 SGHDT, CDR2 YYEEEE. The CDR3 has 13 amino acids. V shed 6 bases and J shed 4 bases, with 14 bases lying between them. The CDR3 protein is CASTQAAVYEQYF. The CDR3 region has the DNA TGTGCCAGCACCCAAGCTGCGGTGTACGAGCAGTACTTC.

This chain uses TRBV4-2 with TRBJ1-2; D is uncertain. Per germline, CDR1 LGHNA and CDR2 YNFKEQ. Between the trimmed V and J ends, which lost 2 bases and 7 bases, there was a span of 17 bases. The CDR3 has 15 residues. CDR3 DNA sequence: TGTGCCAGCAGCCAAACCGACGGAGTACTACTTGGCTACACCTTC. Its protein is CASSQTDGVLLGYTF.

This chain links TRBV15 with TRBJ2-7; TRBD1 is a possible D gene (5 bases). CDR1 is LNHNV and CDR2 is YYDKDF in the germline V gene (reference sequence). The ends were cut back, 0 bases at V and 6 bases at J, with 6 bases in the middle. The CDR3 runs to 12 residues. In DNA, the CDR3 is TGTGCCACCAGCAGAGACAGGGCCGAGCAGTACTTC. This encodes CATSRDRAEQYF. The complete variable domain, with remaining parts taken from reference TRBV15 and TRBJ2-7, reads DAMVIQNPRYQVTQFGKPVTLSCSQTLNHNVMYWYQQKSSQAPKLLFHYYDKDFNNEADTPDNFQSRRPNTSFCFLDIRSPGLGDTAMYLCATSRDRAEQYFGPGTRLTVT.

This chain connects TRBV27 to TRBJ1-6, with a weak D call TRBD1 (6 bases). V was pared by 1 base and J by 7 bases, with 14 bases between. Germline values: CDR1 MNHEY, CDR2 SMNVEV (reference sequence). This CDR3 spans 16 amino acids. The CDR3 loop reads CASSLFIGTGNSPLHF. As DNA, the CDR3 is TGTGCCAGCAGTTTATTTATAGGAACAGGGAATTCACCCCTCCACTTT.

V is TRBV5-1 and J is TRBJ2-6; possible D gene TRBD1, 5 bases. Germline V gene lookup returns CDR1 SGHRS and CDR2 YFSETQ. Trimming took 2 bases from V and 1 from J, leaving 10 bases between them. This CDR3 spans 16 amino acids. This CDR3 is CASSFSGSSGANVLTF. CDR3 nucleotide sequence: TGCGCCAGCAGCTTTTCAGGGTCTTCTGGGGCCAACGTCCTGACTTTC.

Written as DNA, the CDR3 is TGTGCCAGCAGCGTAAGTCCCATTAGTGGCACAGATACGCAGTATTTT. It encodes CASSVSPISGTDTQYF. The chain carries TRBV9 and TRBJ2-3; D is unclear. This CDR3 region has 16 residues. CDR1 is SGDLS, CDR2 YYNGEE, per germline. Trimming shortened V by 1 base and J by 1 base, and 13 bases separated the two germline ends.

The chain has TRBV27 and TRBJ1-2; 8 bases fit TRBD1. This CDR3 is built from 13 residues. Germline loops: CDR1 MNHEY, CDR2 SMNVEV (reference sequence). V was pared by 4 bases and J by 7 bases, with 5 bases of the junction left unmatched. CDR3 sequence: CASSSRTGFGYTF. The CDR3 DNA follows: TGTGCCAGCAGTTCCAGGACAGGGTTTGGCTACACCTTC.

The chain is built from TRBV7-9 and TRBJ1-6; 7 bases map to TRBD1. Losses at the gene ends were 4 bases for V and 7 bases for J; bases not matched to a gene: 16. The germline V gene has CDR1 SEHNR and CDR2 FQNEAQ (reference sequence). The CDR3 runs 18 residues. The DNA of the CDR3 is TGTGCCAGCAGCTCATCGGGGGCCAGACAGGGAACAAATTCACCCCTCCACTTT. Its translation is CASSSSGARQGTNSPLHF.

This clone has only one observation. V usage is TRBV19 and J usage is TRBJ2-1; 11 bases are a match to TRBD2. Losses at the gene ends were 8 bases for V and 10 bases for J; bases not matched to a gene: 10. Germline V gene data show CDR1 as LNHDA and CDR2 as SQIVND (reference sequence). CDR3 length: 14 residues. CDR3 nucleotide sequence: TGTGCCAGTGGGGGACTAGCGGTGGGAGAGGAGCAGTTCTTC. Translation gives CASGGLAVGEEQFF.

The chain is built from TRBV10-3 and TRBJ1-3, with D possibly matching TRBD1 (6 bases). Trimming took 10 bases from V and 4 from J, leaving 20 bases between them. CDR1 is ENHRY and CDR2 is SYGVKD in the germline V gene. CDR3 length: 15 residues. The CDR3 DNA sequence: TGTGCCACGAGGGACGGGGACATACGAGGAAACACCATATATTTT. This gives the protein CATRDGDIRGNTIYF.

The chain employs TRBV5-1 and TRBJ2-2, with D possibly TRBD1 on 6 matching bases. The V gene's germline CDR1 is SGHRS and CDR2 YFSETQ. CDR3 length: 14 residues. Trimming shortened V by 6 bases and J by 0 bases, and 9 bases separated the two germline ends. CDR3 nucleotide sequence: TGCGCCAGCACCAGGACAGCGAACACCGGGGAGCTGTTTTTT. Its translation: CASTRTANTGELFF.

The gene calls are TRBV9 and TRBJ1-3, with D maybe TRBD1 (6 bases). Per germline, CDR1 SGDLS and CDR2 YYNGEE. This CDR3 contains 15 residues. V was clipped by 4 bases and J by 4 bases, with 15 bases between them. CDR3: CASSQGGTTGNTIYF. The DNA of the CDR3 is TGTGCCAGCAGCCAAGGGGGGACTACAGGAAACACCATATATTTT.

A few counts support this clone. This chain links TRBV3-1 (or the pseudogene TRBV3-2) with TRBJ1-5; D ambiguous. From germline, CDR1 is LGHDT and CDR2 YNNKEL (reference sequence). Trimming shortened V by 2 bases and J by 6 bases, and 8 bases separated the two germline ends. This CDR3 has 13 residues. CDR3 loop: CASSQTVGQPQHF. The CDR3 region has the DNA TGTGCCAGCAGCCAAACAGTAGGTCAGCCCCAGCATTTT.

V is TRBV2 and J is TRBJ1-6; 9 bases are a match to TRBD1. Germline CDR1 and CDR2: SNHLY and FYNNEI. The CDR3 extends over 16 amino acids. The J segment lost 5 bases and the V segment lost 6 bases, leaving 8 bases of the junction unmatched. The CDR3 DNA is TGTGCCAGCAGATTCCCACAGGGGGCGGATAATTCACCCCTCCACTTT. This codes for CASRFPQGADNSPLHF.

This rearrangement joins TRBV5-1 to TRBJ1-2; 11 bases line up with TRBD1. Germline CDR1 and CDR2: SGHRS and YFSETQ. The ends lost 4 bases at V and 2 bases at J; junction bases unmatched: 7. CDR3 length: 16 amino acids. The CDR3 loop is CASSGDRGNKNYGYTF. DNA for the CDR3: TGCGCCAGCAGCGGGGACAGGGGGAATAAAAACTATGGCTACACCTTC.

The rearrangement uses TRBV6-4 and TRBJ1-5; 9 bases line up with TRBD1. After removal of 4 bases from V and 7 bases from J, the junction contained 11 bases not matched to a gene. Germline CDR1 is MRHNA and CDR2 is SNTAGT. This CDR3 region has 16 residues. CDR3 amino acids: CASSASGTGLSQPQHF. For the CDR3, the DNA is TGTGCCAGCAGTGCCTCCGGGACAGGGCTGAGCCAGCCCCAGCATTTT.

The chain couples TRBV28 to TRBJ2-5; 9 bases map to TRBD1. Germline V gives CDR1 MDHEN, CDR2 SYDVKM. The CDR3 loop spans 15 amino acids. After removal of 4 bases from V and 4 bases from J, the junction contained 7 bases not matched to a gene. For the CDR3, the DNA is TGTGCCAGCAGTTCCCCCTCGACAGGGGGAGAGACCCAGTACTTC. Amino acids: CASSSPSTGGETQYF.

The table lists this clone with a count of one. The chain combines TRBV7-2 with TRBJ2-1; perhaps TRBD2 as D (5 bases). The germline V gene encodes CDR1 SGHTA and CDR2 FQGNSA. The CDR3 length is 13 residues. V was clipped by 5 bases and J by 8 bases, with 13 bases between them. The CDR3 DNA reads TGTGCCAGCAGCCCTCCCAGAGGGCATGAGCAGTTCTTC. Encoded protein: CASSPPRGHEQFF.

The CDR3 loop reads CAWSIDRGVNSPLHF. CDR3 sequence (DNA): TGTGCCTGGAGTATCGACAGGGGTGTGAATTCACCCCTCCACTTT. The chain uses TRBV30 and TRBJ1-6; 8 bases map to TRBD1. With 2 bases clipped from V and 7 bases from J, the junction kept 7 bases outside the gene matches. The CDR3 extends over 15 amino acids. CDR1 is GTSNPN, CDR2 SVGIG, per germline (reference sequence).

The gene calls are TRBV7-8 and TRBJ1-3, with TRBD1 as a possible D gene (5 bases). The ends were cut back, 1 base at V and 4 bases at J, with 14 bases in the middle. The length of the CDR3 is 16 residues. Germline-derived CDR1 and CDR2 are SGHVS and FQNEAQ. CDR3 loop: CASSLGILTAGNTIYF. The CDR3 DNA follows: TGTGCCAGCAGCTTAGGTATTTTGACAGCCGGAAACACCATATATTTT.